The sample holds one count of the clone carrying this TCR beta chain. This entry belongs to a study of blood T cell repertoires in COVID-19. V was pared by 7 bases and J by 5 bases, with 13 bases between. CDR3 length equals 13 residues. CDR1 is MNHEY, CDR2 SVGAGI, per germline. Clones were sequenced by immunoSEQ multiplex PCR, and TCRdb holds only the in-frame ones, with some missing. The sample contains 150,000 to 200,000 clones, more than 60% of which appear only once. The source is a man between 60 and 70 years old with acute or convalescent COVID-19. Sequencing was performed on peripheral blood. This chain links TRBV6-5 with TRBJ2-3, with D maybe TRBD1 (6 bases). CDR3 amino acids: CASTDPRGDTQYF. As DNA, the CDR3 is TGTGCCAGCACCGACCCCAGGGGAGATACGCAGTATTTT.